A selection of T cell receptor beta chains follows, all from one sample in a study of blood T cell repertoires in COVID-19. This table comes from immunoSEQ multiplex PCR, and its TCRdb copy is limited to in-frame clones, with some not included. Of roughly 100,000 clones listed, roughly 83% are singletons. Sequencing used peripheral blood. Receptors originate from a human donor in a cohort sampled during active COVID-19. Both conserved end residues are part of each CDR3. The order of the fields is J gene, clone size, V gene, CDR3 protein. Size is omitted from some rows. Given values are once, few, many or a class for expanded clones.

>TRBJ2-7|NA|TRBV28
CASSAPGQVYEQYF
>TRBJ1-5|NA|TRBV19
CASSAQGTYSNQPQHF
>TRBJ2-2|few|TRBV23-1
CASSHSGTGTNTGELFF
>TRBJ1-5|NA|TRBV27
CASSDWSGQPQHF
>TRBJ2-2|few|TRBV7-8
CASSFGTAPNTGELFF
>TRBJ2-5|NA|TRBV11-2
CASTSGVSETQYF
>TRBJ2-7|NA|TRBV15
CATSRDRSPYEQYF
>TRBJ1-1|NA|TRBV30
CAWSVHWNTEAFF
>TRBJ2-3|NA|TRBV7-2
CASTTSGGDTDTQYF
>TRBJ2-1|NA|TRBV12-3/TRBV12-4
CASSYNYNEQFF
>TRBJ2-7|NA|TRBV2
CASRPGSEQYF
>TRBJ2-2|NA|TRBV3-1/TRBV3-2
CASSRDRATGELFF
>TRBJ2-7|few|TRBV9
CASSVEDGTYEQYF
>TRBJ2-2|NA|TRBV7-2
CASSLARQNTGELFF
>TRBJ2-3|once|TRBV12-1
CASSLTEPGGTDTQYF
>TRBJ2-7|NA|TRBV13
CASSPRVGAYEQYF
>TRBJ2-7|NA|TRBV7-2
CASSLGGKRGPFYEQYF
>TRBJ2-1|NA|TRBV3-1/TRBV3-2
CASSQERGGREQFF
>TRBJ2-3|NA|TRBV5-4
CASSPGTSGLPDTQYF
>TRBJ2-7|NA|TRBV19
CASRLGTGAYEQYF
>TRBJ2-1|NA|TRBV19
CASSIAVLYNEQFF
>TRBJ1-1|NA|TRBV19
CASSMARVENTEAFF
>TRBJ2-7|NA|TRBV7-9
CASSLGTGGDYEQYF
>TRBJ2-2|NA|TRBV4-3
CASSQGQPGELFF
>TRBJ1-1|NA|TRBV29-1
CSVALRDTEAFF
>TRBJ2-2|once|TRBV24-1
CATEQGSNTGELFF